A selection of T cell receptor beta chains follows, all from one sample in a study of identical twins. Using its own MiXCR run on the 5' RACE reads, TCRdb lists one record per CDR3 protein. The data hold approximately 190,000 distinct CDR3 sequences, with about a sixth observed a single time. These data also formed part of another study, on T cells expressing NK-cell markers.

Sequencing was carried out using CD8+ T cells sorted from blood. The receptor set was obtained from a woman aged 18-29 years in good health. Each CDR3 is given with its conserved first and last residue. D genes are given only for firm matches. Size is omitted from some rows. Given values are once, few, many or a class for expanded clones.

j_call: TRBJ2-1; v_call: TRBV29-1; clone_size: few; d_call: .; cdr3_nt: TGCAGCGTTGACAGGCCCCCCAACCTCACAATCAATGAGCAGTTCTTC; cdr3_aa: CSVDRPPNLTINEQFF
j_call: TRBJ2-3; v_call: TRBV6-2/TRBV6-3; clone_size: few; d_call: .; cdr3_nt: TGTGCCAGCACCCAGCGCACGGATACGCAGTATTTT; cdr3_aa: CASTQRTDTQYF
j_call: TRBJ2-1; v_call: TRBV19; clone_size: few; d_call: TRBD2; cdr3_nt: TGTGCCAGTACCCCCTCGGCTAGCGGATACAATGAGCAGTTCTTC; cdr3_aa: CASTPSASGYNEQFF
j_call: TRBJ2-1; v_call: TRBV10-2; clone_size: many; d_call: .; cdr3_nt: TGCGCCAGCAGTGAGAGATCCTACAATGAGCAGTTCTTC; cdr3_aa: CASSERSYNEQFF
j_call: TRBJ1-1; v_call: TRBV7-8; clone_size: few; d_call: .; cdr3_nt: TGTGCCAGCAGCTTAGATGGCCCCGGGGGCACTGAAGCTTTCTTT; cdr3_aa: CASSLDGPGGTEAFF
j_call: TRBJ2-7; v_call: TRBV7-8; clone_size: many; d_call: TRBD1; cdr3_nt: TGTGCCAGCAGCTTAGTGCCAGGGGGCTACGAGCAGTACTTC; cdr3_aa: CASSLVPGGYEQYF
j_call: TRBJ1-2; v_call: TRBV20-1; clone_size: many; d_call: .; cdr3_nt: TGCAGTGCGCCGACAGGCCTCTTGGGCTATGGCTACACCTTC; cdr3_aa: CSAPTGLLGYGYTF
j_call: TRBJ2-3; v_call: TRBV12-3/TRBV12-4; clone_size: .; d_call: TRBD2; cdr3_nt: TGTGCCAGCCTTAATCCTGGGGGGGAAGAGGCAGATACGCAGTATTTT; cdr3_aa: CASLNPGGEEADTQYF
j_call: TRBJ2-7; v_call: TRBV11-2; clone_size: .; d_call: TRBD2; cdr3_nt: TGTGCCAGCAGCTTAGAAGGTCCTAGCGGAAACTACGAGCAGTACTTC; cdr3_aa: CASSLEGPSGNYEQYF
j_call: TRBJ2-1; v_call: TRBV6-2/TRBV6-3; clone_size: few; d_call: TRBD2; cdr3_nt: TGTGCCAGCAGTGGAGCAGGGAGGGCTAAGGACAATGAGCAGTTCTTC; cdr3_aa: CASSGAGRAKDNEQFF
j_call: TRBJ1-6; v_call: TRBV6-1; clone_size: few; d_call: TRBD1; cdr3_nt: TGTGCCAGCAGCCTGACAGGGCTTTACTCACCCCTCCACTTT; cdr3_aa: CASSLTGLYSPLHF
j_call: TRBJ1-4; v_call: TRBV29-1; clone_size: .; d_call: .; cdr3_nt: TGCAGCATCCTGACCCAGAATGAAAAACTGTTTTTT; cdr3_aa: CSILTQNEKLFF
j_call: TRBJ2-5; v_call: TRBV7-6; clone_size: .; d_call: TRBD2; cdr3_nt: TGTGCCAGCAGCTTAGGTTTCGGACTAGCGGACAGCCCCTTATCCCTGGAGACCCAGTACTTC; cdr3_aa: CASSLGFGLADSPLSLETQYF
j_call: TRBJ1-1; v_call: TRBV6-1; clone_size: .; d_call: .; cdr3_nt: TGTGCCAGCAGACTTTTTGAGGGAACTGAAGCTTTCTTT; cdr3_aa: CASRLFEGTEAFF
j_call: TRBJ1-1; v_call: TRBV4-1; clone_size: .; d_call: .; cdr3_nt: TGCGCCAGCCGACAGGCTACTGAAGCTTTCTTT; cdr3_aa: CASRQATEAFF
j_call: TRBJ2-5; v_call: TRBV5-1; clone_size: few; d_call: .; cdr3_nt: TGCGCCAGCAGCGCCCTTGAGACGGAAGAGACCCAGTACTTC; cdr3_aa: CASSALETEETQYF
j_call: TRBJ2-1; v_call: TRBV6-4; clone_size: few; d_call: .; cdr3_nt: TGTGCCAGCAGTGACGCGAGGGGCTCCTACAATGAGCAGTTCTTC; cdr3_aa: CASSDARGSYNEQFF
j_call: TRBJ1-3; v_call: TRBV12-3/TRBV12-4; clone_size: .; d_call: TRBD1; cdr3_nt: TGTGCCAGCAGTTTTAACCCCAGGGGGCCTGGAAACACCATATATTTT; cdr3_aa: CASSFNPRGPGNTIYF
j_call: TRBJ2-7; v_call: TRBV4-1; clone_size: .; d_call: TRBD1; cdr3_nt: TGCGCCAGCAGCCAAGATTTAAGACAGGGCTACGAGCAGTACTTC; cdr3_aa: CASSQDLRQGYEQYF
j_call: TRBJ1-2; v_call: TRBV12-3/TRBV12-4; clone_size: .; d_call: .; cdr3_nt: TGTGCCAGCAGTTTAGACAGAGATGGCTACACCTTC; cdr3_aa: CASSLDRDGYTF
j_call: TRBJ2-1; v_call: TRBV27; clone_size: .; d_call: .; cdr3_nt: TGTGCCAGCAAAGAGGGCCAATGGCTCGATGAGCAGTTCTTC; cdr3_aa: CASKEGQWLDEQFF
j_call: TRBJ2-5; v_call: TRBV20-1; clone_size: few; d_call: TRBD1; cdr3_nt: TGCAGTGCTAGGGGACAGGGGTCAAAAGAGACCCAGTACTTC; cdr3_aa: CSARGQGSKETQYF
j_call: TRBJ2-5; v_call: TRBV12-3/TRBV12-4; clone_size: .; d_call: .; cdr3_nt: TGTGCCAGCAATATTTTGGGACCCGAAGAGACCCAGTACTTC; cdr3_aa: CASNILGPEETQYF
j_call: TRBJ2-1; v_call: TRBV9; clone_size: many; d_call: TRBD2; cdr3_nt: TGTGCCAGCAGCGTAGGGGGGACTACCGCCAATGAGCAGTTCTTC; cdr3_aa: CASSVGGTTANEQFF
j_call: TRBJ2-5; v_call: TRBV29-1; clone_size: .; d_call: .; cdr3_nt: TGCAGCGTTGAAGGGAATGGGGAGACCCAGTACTTC; cdr3_aa: CSVEGNGETQYF
j_call: TRBJ2-7; v_call: TRBV6-2/TRBV6-3; clone_size: many; d_call: .; cdr3_nt: TGTGCCAGCAGTTACAAGGCCAACTCCTACGAGCAGTACTTC; cdr3_aa: CASSYKANSYEQYF
j_call: TRBJ1-5; v_call: TRBV5-5; clone_size: few; d_call: .; cdr3_nt: TGTGCCAGCAGCTTGGATGTGGATCAGCCCCAGCATTTT; cdr3_aa: CASSLDVDQPQHF
j_call: TRBJ2-1; v_call: TRBV14; clone_size: .; d_call: .; cdr3_nt: TGTGCCAGCAGCCTGAGGGGTGGTGAGCAGTTCTTC; cdr3_aa: CASSLRGGEQFF
j_call: TRBJ2-3; v_call: TRBV11-2; clone_size: many; d_call: TRBD2; cdr3_nt: TGTGCCAGCAGCTTCCCCCTAGCGGGCAGCACAGATACGCAGTATTTT; cdr3_aa: CASSFPLAGSTDTQYF
j_call: TRBJ2-5; v_call: TRBV4-1; clone_size: few; d_call: TRBD2; cdr3_nt: TGCGCCAGCAGCCAAGGAGCGGGAGAAGGAGAGACCCAGTACTTC; cdr3_aa: CASSQGAGEGETQYF
j_call: TRBJ2-1; v_call: TRBV9; clone_size: few; d_call: TRBD2; cdr3_nt: TGTGCCAGCCAGCGGGGGATAGGGGAGCAGTTCTTC; cdr3_aa: CASQRGIGEQFF
j_call: TRBJ2-3; v_call: TRBV7-9; clone_size: .; d_call: TRBD2; cdr3_nt: TGTGCCTCCAGGGGAGCGGGAGGGATAGATACGCAGTATTTT; cdr3_aa: CASRGAGGIDTQYF
j_call: TRBJ2-7; v_call: TRBV7-9; clone_size: .; d_call: TRBD1; cdr3_nt: TGTGCCAGCAGTTCTAGTACGGGACAGATCGACGAGCAGTACTTC; cdr3_aa: CASSSSTGQIDEQYF
j_call: TRBJ1-5; v_call: TRBV7-9; clone_size: few; d_call: TRBD1; cdr3_nt: TGTGCCAGCAGCTTGGGACAGACAAATCAGCCCCAGCATTTT; cdr3_aa: CASSLGQTNQPQHF
j_call: TRBJ2-5; v_call: TRBV19; clone_size: .; d_call: .; cdr3_nt: TGTGCCAGTAGTCCCGAAGGATTCCCGGAGACCCAGTACTTC; cdr3_aa: CASSPEGFPETQYF
j_call: TRBJ1-5; v_call: TRBV25-1; clone_size: few; d_call: .; cdr3_nt: TGTGCCAGCAGTATCTCAGGGACGCAGCCCCAGCATTTT; cdr3_aa: CASSISGTQPQHF
j_call: TRBJ2-7; v_call: TRBV4-3; clone_size: few; d_call: TRBD1; cdr3_nt: TGCGCCAGCAGCCAAGGGGCGTGGGACAGGGGGGTTTACGAGCAGTACTTC; cdr3_aa: CASSQGAWDRGVYEQYF
j_call: TRBJ2-5; v_call: TRBV20-1; clone_size: .; d_call: TRBD2; cdr3_nt: TGCAGTGCAGATCGGGGACTAGCGGGAGGGGAGACCCAGTACTTC; cdr3_aa: CSADRGLAGGETQYF
j_call: TRBJ2-1; v_call: TRBV20-1; clone_size: .; d_call: .; cdr3_nt: TGCAGTGCTATATTGGACAATGAGCAGTTCTTC; cdr3_aa: CSAILDNEQFF
j_call: TRBJ2-7; v_call: TRBV18; clone_size: few; d_call: TRBD2; cdr3_nt: TGTGCCAGCTCACCACCCGGGCTAGCGGGAGAGTACGAGCAGTACTTC; cdr3_aa: CASSPPGLAGEYEQYF
j_call: TRBJ2-7; v_call: TRBV3-1; clone_size: few; d_call: TRBD1; cdr3_nt: TGTGCCAGCAAGAACAGGGGGGCCTACGAGCAGTACTTC; cdr3_aa: CASKNRGAYEQYF
j_call: TRBJ2-3; v_call: TRBV14; clone_size: few; d_call: TRBD2; cdr3_nt: TGTGCCAGCAGCTATCGACTAGCGGGAGAGGAGGATACGCAGTATTTT; cdr3_aa: CASSYRLAGEEDTQYF
j_call: TRBJ2-4; v_call: TRBV29-1; clone_size: .; d_call: .; cdr3_nt: TGCAGCGTTGGAGATCCGGGCCGACTAGCCAAAAACATTCAGTACTTC; cdr3_aa: CSVGDPGRLAKNIQYF
j_call: TRBJ1-1; v_call: TRBV19; clone_size: .; d_call: .; cdr3_nt: TGTGCCAGTAGTATAGATTGGAAGACTGAAGCTTTCTTT; cdr3_aa: CASSIDWKTEAFF
j_call: TRBJ2-1; v_call: TRBV4-3; clone_size: few; d_call: .; cdr3_nt: TGCGCCAGCAGCCAAGAACTCCAGACAGGCTCCTACAATGAGCAGTTCTTC; cdr3_aa: CASSQELQTGSYNEQFF
j_call: TRBJ1-1; v_call: TRBV19; clone_size: .; d_call: .; cdr3_nt: TGTGCCAGTAACCTGGACGGCGGTGAAGCTTTCTTT; cdr3_aa: CASNLDGGEAFF
j_call: TRBJ1-6; v_call: TRBV7-2; clone_size: few; d_call: .; cdr3_nt: TGTGCCAGCAGCCACGGCGTGCTTTCACCCCTCCACTTT; cdr3_aa: CASSHGVLSPLHF
j_call: TRBJ2-1; v_call: TRBV20-1; clone_size: .; d_call: TRBD2; cdr3_nt: TGCAGTGCTAGAAGCCCTAGCGGGAGCATCGAGCAGTTCTTC; cdr3_aa: CSARSPSGSIEQFF
j_call: TRBJ2-2; v_call: TRBV5-5; clone_size: .; d_call: .; cdr3_nt: TGTGCCAGCAGCTTCGGGCTACTCTCGACCGGGGAGCTGTTTTTT; cdr3_aa: CASSFGLLSTGELFF
j_call: TRBJ2-1; v_call: TRBV9; clone_size: .; d_call: TRBD2; cdr3_nt: TGTGCCAGCAGCGTAGCAGGGGAAGCGGGAGAGGGTGAGCAGTTCTTC; cdr3_aa: CASSVAGEAGEGEQFF
j_call: TRBJ2-7; v_call: TRBV29-1; clone_size: .; d_call: TRBD1; cdr3_nt: TGCAGCGTTGAACGACAGGGTAGCTCCTACGAGCAGTACTTC; cdr3_aa: CSVERQGSSYEQYF